This TCR beta chain was observed in a study of CD8+CD57+ T cells in acquired aplastic anemia (dated by TCRdb to the late 2010s). Study-level background: Extracted DNA from sorted CD4+ and CD8+ cells averaged around 3.2 ug, ranging from about 0.18 to 27.4 ug. CD8+CD57+ expansion was defined as frequency above the mean frequency observed in healthy subjects. The full study reports these points: Roughly 30 CD8+ CDR3 sequences were shared between patients and controls but appeared highly expressed in patients and within their immunodominant clones. Patients and healthy controls showed no significant difference in CD8+ Simpson's diversity (P=0.060).

Flow cytometry had shown CD8+CD57+ cell expansion in the patients selected for sequencing. Every patient had a diagnosis of severe acquired aplastic anemia based on International Study of Aplastic Anemia and Agranulocytosis and Camitta criteria. No patient had received any therapy when blood was sampled. The study deep-sequenced TCR repertoires of sorted CD4+ and CD8+ blood T cells from severe aplastic anemia patients and healthy subjects. Patients were enrolled in the USA under clinicaltrials.gov protocols 00001620, 01623167, 00001397, 00071045, 00081523 and 00961064. Ficoll-Paque density gradient centrifugation was used to isolate peripheral blood mononuclear cells. Before DNA was extracted, CD4+ and CD8+ T cells were sorted using either FACS or magnetic beads. Genomic DNA was used as template for profiling of TCR beta VDJ combinations and CDR3 sequences. TCR repertoire sequencing was run on an Illumina HiSeq 2000. On the study's bioinformatics: TRBV/TRBJ rearrangement plots, CDR3 size and DJ length profiles, and Simpson's diversity index were used to assess repertoires. Whichever DNA sequence was most abundant in the deep sequencing data was defined as the immunodominant clone. CDR3 amino acid sequences were screened for sharing across subjects and were compared with published repertoires and the VDJdb database. Using fastp at Q25 and MiXCR, TCRdb reprocessed the public reads and kept productive beta chains. For every CDR3 protein sequence, its rows merge into one entry that carries the most common genes and DNA. None of the V and J calls come from the authors' own analysis; TCRdb made them. The sample table records fewer than 200,000 distinct CDR3 sequences; about two thirds of these occur just once. 35% to 50% of the sample belongs to the ten largest clones.

CDR1 and CDR2, per the germline V gene, are SGHVS and FQNEAQ. Reading from cysteine to phenylalanine, the CDR3 counts 15 amino acids. Of the read, only the CDR3 DNA is kept; its 45 bases are in frame from base 1. V has 3 bases trimmed and J has 1 base trimmed; junction bases matching no gene number 4. The sample holds many counts of this clonotype. This receptor's antigen is unknown. Qualities for individual bases were not recorded, and no much larger clone is one base off. The rearrangement combines TRBV7-8 with TRBJ2-5; the junction holds 8 bases that match TRBD1. The receptor was derived from a human donor with aplastic anemia. What was sequenced was sorted CD4+, CD8+, or CD8+CD57+ T cells (not recorded which) from PBMCs. The nucleotide sequence reads as follows: TGTGCCAGCAGCTTCAGGACAGGGTTCCAAGAGACCCAGTACTTC. The resulting protein is CASSFRTGFQETQYF.